The 16 T cell receptor beta chains below all came from one sample that was sequenced in a study of CD8 T cells in ankylosing spondylitis. TCRdb independently ran MiXCR on the 5' RACE reads; one entry per CDR3 protein. The sample has roughly 220,000 distinct CDR3 sequences; about 10% are singletons. Material: blood, either unsorted or a sorted T cell fraction (not recorded which). The receptors originated from a male donor with ankylosing spondylitis or in good health (not recorded which).

This clonotype was seen only a few times. J is TRBJ1-6 and V is TRBV3-1; tentatively, D is TRBD1 (5 bases). Deletions cut 1 base from V and 10 bases from J, with 14 bases between. The germline V gene encodes CDR1 LGHDT and CDR2 YNNKEL (reference sequence). This CDR3 contains 15 residues. CDR3 in DNA: TGTGCCAGCAGCCAAGGCGATTGGCGGGACTCACCCCTCCACTTT. Protein product: CASSQGDWRDSPLHF.

This sequence joins TRBV15 and TRBJ2-1, with D hard to call. CDR1 is LNHNV, CDR2 YYDKDF, per germline (reference sequence). V was shortened by 0 bases and J by 3 bases, with 15 bases between the two germline ends. CDR3 length equals 17 residues. In nucleotides, the CDR3 is TGTGCCACCAGCAGAGACTGGGTGTCCATTAACTACAATGAGCAGTTCTTC. This codes for CATSRDWVSINYNEQFF.

This clonotype showed up many times. The rearrangement uses TRBV24-1 and TRBJ1-2; weak D call: TRBD1 (5 bases). Trimming took 5 bases from V and 5 from J, leaving 17 bases between them. This CDR3 spans 15 amino acids. The V gene's germline CDR1 is KGHDR and CDR2 SFDVKD. The CDR3 spells CATSGNTGPAYGYTF. CDR3 nucleotides: TGTGCCACCAGTGGGAACACAGGACCAGCTTATGGCTACACCTTC.

This clonotype was counted a few times. The rearrangement joins TRBV29-1 to TRBJ2-2; possible D gene TRBD1, 6 bases. CDR3 size: 14 residues. Germline assignment: CDR1 SQVTM and CDR2 ANQGSEA. Trimming stripped 5 bases from V and 0 bases from J, with 10 bases between. In DNA, the CDR3 is TGCAGCGTTCTGGGGGCTACGAACACCGGGGAGCTGTTTTTT. It translates to CSVLGATNTGELFF.

The genes are TRBV5-1 and TRBJ2-3, with 9 bases matching TRBD1. Losses at the gene ends were 3 bases for V and 6 bases for J; bases not matched to a gene: 5. From germline, CDR1 is SGHRS and CDR2 YFSETQ. The CDR3 has 14 residues. In DNA, the CDR3 is TGCGCCAGCAGCTCGGACAGGGGAGCGGATACGCAGTATTTT. It yields the protein CASSSDRGADTQYF.

This clonotype was seen ten or more times. The rearrangement links TRBV11-2 to TRBJ2-2, with TRBD2 matching 10 bases. CDR3 size: 20 residues. CDR1 and CDR2 from the germline V gene are SGHAT and FQNNGV. The V and J ends lost 1 base and 1 base, in that order; junction bases with no gene match: 12. DNA for the CDR3: TGTGCCAGCAGCTTAGGAATGGGGACTAGCGCTTCGTGGAACACCGGGGAGCTGTTTTTT. It encodes CASSLGMGTSASWNTGELFF.

This clonotype was found once. A much larger clone lies a single base off, so this may be a read error. This chain joins TRBV20-1 and TRBJ2-5; D ambiguous. Germline assignment: CDR1 DFQATT and CDR2 SNEGSKA (reference sequence). The CDR3 consists of 11 residues. V gave up 3 bases and J gave up 10 bases, with 12 bases separating them. The CDR3 nucleotides read TGCAGTGCTAGCGAAGAAGGGAACCAGTACTTC. Translated, it gives CSASEEGNQYF.

In this sample, this clonotype turned up a few times. The V call is TRBV5-5, the J call TRBJ1-5; TRBD1 matches at 7 bases. Trimming at V came to 3 bases and at J to 2 bases, leaving 8 bases not matched to a gene. Germline CDR1 is SGHKS and CDR2 is YYEKEE (reference sequence). The CDR3 runs to 16 residues. The CDR3 bases are TGTGCCAGCAGCTCCGAACGACAGGGCGGCAATCAGCCCCAGCATTTT. It translates to CASSSERQGGNQPQHF.

This clonotype was detected a few times. The CDR3 DNA reads TGTGCCACCAGTGATTTGAAGAATTCTAGGCAGACCCAGTACTTC. Amino acid sequence: CATSDLKNSRQTQYF. The chain employs TRBV24-1 and TRBJ2-5; D is ambiguous. The germline V and J ends were trimmed by 0 bases and 6 bases, with 13 bases remaining between them. The CDR3 is made up of 15 amino acids. Germline V lookup: CDR1 KGHDR, CDR2 SFDVKD.

Only a few counts were recorded for this clonotype. The V and J genes are TRBV5-1 and TRBJ2-7; no clear D gene. The CDR3 is 13 amino acids. The V gene lost 1 base and the J gene lost 7 bases, with 12 bases spanning the gap. CDR1 is SGHRS, CDR2 YFSETQ, per germline. CDR3 amino acids: CASSLFGDGEQYF. In DNA form, the CDR3 reads TGCGCCAGCAGCTTGTTTGGGGATGGAGAGCAGTACTTC.

This clonotype was counted many times. V is TRBV5-1 and J is TRBJ2-2, with no clear D. The V gene's germline CDR1 is SGHRS and CDR2 YFSETQ. Trimming took 2 bases from V and 6 from J, leaving 8 bases between them. The CDR3 contains 13 residues. For the CDR3, the DNA is TGCGCCAGCAGCTTCGAGGTACCCGGGGAGCTGTTTTTT. It codes for CASSFEVPGELFF.

The sample holds a few counts of this clonotype. This sequence joins TRBV7-6 and TRBJ2-5; D ambiguous. Trimming shortened V by 1 base and J by 1 base, and 7 bases separated the two germline ends. The germline CDR1 and CDR2 sequences are SGHVS and FNYEAQ. The CDR3 extends over 14 amino acids. The chain's CDR3 is CASSLVHTQETQYF. CDR3 sequence (DNA): TGTGCCAGCAGCTTAGTACACACCCAAGAGACCCAGTACTTC.

This clonotype was seen at least ten times. V gene TRBV20-1 combines with J gene TRBJ2-3; the D gene is possibly TRBD2 (5 bases). The germline CDR1 and CDR2 sequences are DFQATT and SNEGSKA (reference sequence). The V end was cut by 6 bases, the J end by 0 bases, with 13 bases between. CDR3 length: 14 amino acids. The CDR3 DNA follows: TGCAGTGCCCTCGTGGACTCAAGCACAGATACGCAGTATTTT. This codes for CSALVDSSTDTQYF.

This clonotype was detected many times. The CDR3, as DNA: TGTGCCACGCAGACTAGCGGGGGGGCGAATGAGCAGTTCTTC. Translated: CATQTSGGANEQFF. The V gene is TRBV24-1, the J gene TRBJ2-1, with TRBD2 matching over 14 bases. The CDR3 runs 14 residues. J gave up 7 bases and V 10 bases, and 5 bases lay outside the gene matches. Germline-derived CDR1 and CDR2 are KGHDR and SFDVKD.

This clonotype was seen ten or more times. The chain is built from TRBV6-1 and TRBJ1-3; 9 nucleotides align to TRBD1. V shed 5 bases and J 2 bases; nucleotides not matched to a gene: 13. The CDR3 length is 18 residues. Germline lookup yields CDR1 MNHNS and CDR2 SASEGT. For the CDR3, the DNA is TGTGCCAGCAGTCCCTCCGGGACAGGGCTTGACACTGGAAACACCATATATTTT. Translated: CASSPSGTGLDTGNTIYF.

This clonotype was observed a handful of times. The chain uses TRBV18 and TRBJ2-3, with 9 bases that match TRBD1. V lost 3 bases to trimming and J lost 9 bases; unmatched junction nucleotides: 16. Germline CDR1 is KGHSH and CDR2 is LQKENI. CDR3 length: 17 amino acids. CDR3 region: CASSPFPGQGNRSTQYF. DNA of the CDR3: TGTGCCAGCTCACCTTTCCCGGGACAGGGTAATCGTAGCACGCAGTATTTT.